This T cell receptor (beta chain) was observed in a study of CD8+CD57+ T cells in acquired aplastic anemia. Overall study context: CD4+ reads averaged around 9.9 million in healthy donors.

V lost 2 bases and J lost 3; bases outside the gene matches: 12. CDR3 length equals 16 residues. The germline CDR1 and CDR2 sequences are SQVTM and ANQGSEA. Profiling that covered TCR beta VDJ and CDR3 relied on genomic DNA as its template. TCRdb reprocessed the reads with MiXCR, giving one entry per CDR3 protein. The sample consists of approximately 170,000 distinct CDR3 sequences, approximately 50% of them appearing once. Sequencing input: sorted CD4+, CD8+, or CD8+CD57+ T cells (not recorded which) from PBMCs. The gene calls are TRBV29-1 and TRBJ1-2, with TRBD1 identical over 7 bases. The TCR originated in a human donor in good health, serving as a control. The CDR3 region is CSVEYTDRDGHYGYTF. DNA of the CDR3: TGCAGCGTTGAATATACAGACAGGGACGGACACTATGGCTACACCTTC.